Listed below are T cell receptor beta chains from one sample, sequenced in a study of radiation and T cells in renal cell carcinoma. Profiling relied on immunoSEQ multiplex PCR, and the TCRdb table lists in-frame clones only, not all of them. The repertoire holds 130,000 to 150,000 clones, more than 70% seen once, with around 11% in the top ten. The sequenced sample was blood, obtained from a patient whose treatment included radiotherapy and nephrectomy. The origin of the receptors is a woman aged 45-65 years with renal cell carcinoma. Each CDR3 is given with its conserved first and last residue. D genes are given only for firm matches. Rows may omit the clone size; those that give it use once, few, many or a size class.

cdr3_length: 15; clone_size: NA; v_call: TRBV19; j_call: TRBJ2-1; d_call: TRBD2; cdr3_nt: TGTGCCAGTAGTATTTTTAGCGGGGGGGCAACTGAGCAGTTCTTC; cdr3_aa: CASSIFSGGATEQFF
cdr3_length: 16; clone_size: NA; v_call: TRBV28; j_call: TRBJ1-1; d_call: TRBD1; cdr3_nt: TGTGCCAGCAGTTTGGGAGGGGGCGAAGGAGGCACTGAAGCTTTCTTT; cdr3_aa: CASSLGGGEGGTEAFF
cdr3_length: 15; clone_size: NA; v_call: TRBV4-3; j_call: TRBJ2-5; d_call: TRBD2; cdr3_nt: TGCGCCAGCAGCCAAACCGGGACTAATACAGAGACCCAGTACTTC; cdr3_aa: CASSQTGTNTETQYF
cdr3_length: 14; clone_size: NA; v_call: TRBV6-5; j_call: TRBJ2-3; d_call: NA; cdr3_nt: TGTGCCACGACCATCAGGAGAAGCACAGATACGCAGTATTTT; cdr3_aa: CATTIRRSTDTQYF
cdr3_length: 11; clone_size: NA; v_call: TRBV6-1; j_call: TRBJ2-7; d_call: NA; cdr3_nt: TGTGCCAGCAGTATAGCGTTTGAGCAGTACTTC; cdr3_aa: CASSIAFEQYF
cdr3_length: 14; clone_size: NA; v_call: TRBV4-1; j_call: TRBJ2-3; d_call: TRBD2; cdr3_nt: TGCGCCAGCAGCGCCGGACTAGCGCTCGGTACGCAGTATTTT; cdr3_aa: CASSAGLALGTQYF
cdr3_length: 14; clone_size: NA; v_call: TRBV9; j_call: TRBJ2-7; d_call: NA; cdr3_nt: TGTGCCAGCAGCCCTCGTTTCGAAGCCTACGAGCAGTACTTC; cdr3_aa: CASSPRFEAYEQYF
cdr3_length: 14; clone_size: NA; v_call: TRBV19; j_call: TRBJ1-2; d_call: NA; cdr3_nt: TGTGCCAGTACCCTTCTTGGGGAAACCTATGGCTACACCTTC; cdr3_aa: CASTLLGETYGYTF
cdr3_length: 14; clone_size: NA; v_call: TRBV19; j_call: TRBJ2-3; d_call: NA; cdr3_nt: TGTGCCAGTAGTAGAACTAGTCCCGCAGATACGCAGTATTTT; cdr3_aa: CASSRTSPADTQYF
cdr3_length: 16; clone_size: NA; v_call: TRBV7-6; j_call: TRBJ2-2; d_call: NA; cdr3_nt: TGTGCCAGCAGCATTTCCGGGGTTATGAACACCGGGGAGCTGTTTTTT; cdr3_aa: CASSISGVMNTGELFF
cdr3_length: 12; clone_size: NA; v_call: TRBV2; j_call: TRBJ1-6; d_call: NA; cdr3_nt: TGTGCCAGCAGTGTGTCAAATTCACCCCTCCACTTT; cdr3_aa: CASSVSNSPLHF
cdr3_length: 15; clone_size: once; v_call: TRBV19; j_call: TRBJ1-2; d_call: TRBD1; cdr3_nt: TGTGCCAGTAGTAGGGACAGCGAAGCTAACTATGGCTACACCTTC; cdr3_aa: CASSRDSEANYGYTF
cdr3_length: 13; clone_size: few; v_call: TRBV19; j_call: TRBJ1-1; d_call: TRBD1; cdr3_nt: TGTGCCAGTAGTATTGGGCAGGGGGCGCGAGCTTTCTTT; cdr3_aa: CASSIGQGARAFF
cdr3_length: 14; clone_size: NA; v_call: TRBV7-2; j_call: TRBJ1-5; d_call: NA; cdr3_nt: TGTGCCAGCAACAAGGCAGGAGGCAATCAGCCCCAGCATTTT; cdr3_aa: CASNKAGGNQPQHF
cdr3_length: 16; clone_size: NA; v_call: TRBV6-1; j_call: TRBJ1-2; d_call: TRBD1; cdr3_nt: TGTGCCAGCAGTGACCTAGGACAGGGGACGGGCTATGGCTACACCTTC; cdr3_aa: CASSDLGQGTGYGYTF
cdr3_length: 16; clone_size: once; v_call: TRBV11-2; j_call: TRBJ2-7; d_call: NA; cdr3_nt: TGTGCCAGCAGCTTAGTTACCGGGACCCAATTCTACGAGCAGTACTTC; cdr3_aa: CASSLVTGTQFYEQYF
cdr3_length: 15; clone_size: NA; v_call: TRBV9; j_call: TRBJ1-5; d_call: NA; cdr3_nt: TGTGCCAGCAGCGTAGGTCAGGATGGGAATCAGCCCCAGCATTTT; cdr3_aa: CASSVGQDGNQPQHF
cdr3_length: 14; clone_size: few; v_call: TRBV7-7; j_call: TRBJ2-3; d_call: NA; cdr3_nt: TGTGCTAGCAGCGAGGGACTGTCCCAGGATACGCAGTATTTT; cdr3_aa: CASSEGLSQDTQYF
cdr3_length: 18; clone_size: NA; v_call: TRBV9; j_call: TRBJ2-5; d_call: TRBD2; cdr3_nt: TGTGCCAGCAGCGTCCGGGCTAGCGGGGGTGATTCCCAAGAGACCCAGTACTTC; cdr3_aa: CASSVRASGGDSQETQYF
cdr3_length: 11; clone_size: many; v_call: TRBV10-1; j_call: TRBJ1-6; d_call: NA; cdr3_nt: TGCGCCAGCGACCCGGGTTCACCCCTCCACTTT; cdr3_aa: CASDPGSPLHF
cdr3_length: 16; clone_size: few; v_call: TRBV5-1; j_call: TRBJ2-5; d_call: NA; cdr3_nt: TGCGCCAGCAGCATCCCCGAGGGAATCAGCGGGGAGACCCAGTACTTC; cdr3_aa: CASSIPEGISGETQYF